This TCR beta chain was profiled in a study of shared clonotypes between healthy human individuals. In the study overall: The donors, two women and three men, were aged 18 to 49.

The CDR3 loop spans 14 amino acids. The V gene's germline CDR1 is SGHDN and CDR2 FVKESK. Clones were read by immunoSEQ multiplex PCR, and TCRdb kept only the in-frame ones, dropping some. Found here are 550,000 to 800,000 clones, 80% to 95% of them singletons; the top ten hold 30% to 40%. Input material: memory CD8+ T cells from PBMCs. The subset: CD45RO+ cells pooled with CCR7-negative TemRA cells. This chain connects TRBV14 to TRBJ2-7; D call uncertain. The sequence derives from a man between 18 and 29 years old in good health. Some clones in this sample may be carry-over from other donors' samples. In nucleotides, the CDR3 is TGTCAACAGATTCGGACCCGTCAAGGGTACGAGCAGTACTTC. Translated, it gives CQQIRTRQGYEQYF.